This T cell receptor beta chain was profiled in a study of early stage breast cancer tumors. As regards this clone: Its antigen remains unknown.

Libraries were prepared by immunoSEQ multiplex PCR; TCRdb keeps only in-frame clonotypes and omits some of them. The data show more than 3,000 clones, 60% to 80% seen once. The germline V and J ends were trimmed by 2 bases and 6 bases, with 6 bases remaining between them. The length of the CDR3 is 11 residues. The germline V gene encodes CDR1 SGHDT and CDR2 YYEEEE. General observations from the study: Commonly generated sequences made up most enriched TCRB sequences shared between patients.

Material for sequencing was breast tumor tissue. The rearrangement uses TRBV5-6 and TRBJ2-7; no clear D. The clonotype comes from a middle-aged person with breast cancer. This CDR3 reads CASSFLREQYF. The CDR3 nucleotides read TGTGCCAGCAGCTTCCTCCGCGAGCAGTACTTC.